This T cell receptor beta chain was observed in a study of T cells in localized non-small cell lung cancer. Study outcomes and limitations: In adjacent lung, a median roughly 62 of the top 100 tumor clones were found.

The data were produced by immunoSEQ multiplex PCR, yet TCRdb's version contains in-frame clones alone and is incomplete. The data contain roughly 17,000 clones, around 80% of them seen just once; the ten biggest clones take up nearly 35%. As for this clone: Its antigen is as yet unknown.

V lost 4 bases and J 6 bases, leaving 13 bases between the germline ends. CDR1 is MNHEY, CDR2 SVGAGI, per germline. There are 14 residues in the CDR3. Source: peripheral blood, taken before any cancer treatment. The clonotype originates from a male donor aged 60 or over with stage III lung adenocarcinoma. The chain joins TRBV6-5 to TRBJ2-1; possible D gene TRBD1, 5 bases. The CDR3 DNA follows: TGTGCCAGCAGTTCCGAGGCAGGGTCCAATGAGCAGTTCTTC. Protein sequence: CASSSEAGSNEQFF.